This T cell receptor beta chain was found in a study of response to subunit inactivated influenza vaccine. In this sample, this clonotype turned up a few times. Each CDR3 protein gets one entry after TCRdb re-called the RT-PCR reads with MiXCR. The sample holds just under 550,000 distinct CDR3 sequences, 20% to 25% seen once. These sequences were also reported in another study, on T cells expressing NK-cell markers. That paper notes: The cDNA for TCR beta came from 5'RACE template switching with UMIs. Sorting in several experiments was restricted by an anti-gamma-delta TCR antibody to alpha-beta TCR T cells.

The specimen comprised CD4+ T cells sorted from PBMCs, sampled 11 to 12 days after vaccination. The sequence was obtained from a man aged 45-65 years who received an inactivated influenza vaccine.

Here the CDR3 DNA reads TGCGCCAGCAGTGAGAATCAGTACGGCGGGGAGCAGTACTTC. Protein product: CASSENQYGGEQYF. The chain links TRBV10-2 to TRBJ2-7; the D gene is possibly TRBD2 (5 bases). Germline CDR1 and CDR2: WSHSY and SAAADI. Deletions cut 2 bases from V and 7 bases from J, with 15 bases between. This CDR3 region has 14 residues.